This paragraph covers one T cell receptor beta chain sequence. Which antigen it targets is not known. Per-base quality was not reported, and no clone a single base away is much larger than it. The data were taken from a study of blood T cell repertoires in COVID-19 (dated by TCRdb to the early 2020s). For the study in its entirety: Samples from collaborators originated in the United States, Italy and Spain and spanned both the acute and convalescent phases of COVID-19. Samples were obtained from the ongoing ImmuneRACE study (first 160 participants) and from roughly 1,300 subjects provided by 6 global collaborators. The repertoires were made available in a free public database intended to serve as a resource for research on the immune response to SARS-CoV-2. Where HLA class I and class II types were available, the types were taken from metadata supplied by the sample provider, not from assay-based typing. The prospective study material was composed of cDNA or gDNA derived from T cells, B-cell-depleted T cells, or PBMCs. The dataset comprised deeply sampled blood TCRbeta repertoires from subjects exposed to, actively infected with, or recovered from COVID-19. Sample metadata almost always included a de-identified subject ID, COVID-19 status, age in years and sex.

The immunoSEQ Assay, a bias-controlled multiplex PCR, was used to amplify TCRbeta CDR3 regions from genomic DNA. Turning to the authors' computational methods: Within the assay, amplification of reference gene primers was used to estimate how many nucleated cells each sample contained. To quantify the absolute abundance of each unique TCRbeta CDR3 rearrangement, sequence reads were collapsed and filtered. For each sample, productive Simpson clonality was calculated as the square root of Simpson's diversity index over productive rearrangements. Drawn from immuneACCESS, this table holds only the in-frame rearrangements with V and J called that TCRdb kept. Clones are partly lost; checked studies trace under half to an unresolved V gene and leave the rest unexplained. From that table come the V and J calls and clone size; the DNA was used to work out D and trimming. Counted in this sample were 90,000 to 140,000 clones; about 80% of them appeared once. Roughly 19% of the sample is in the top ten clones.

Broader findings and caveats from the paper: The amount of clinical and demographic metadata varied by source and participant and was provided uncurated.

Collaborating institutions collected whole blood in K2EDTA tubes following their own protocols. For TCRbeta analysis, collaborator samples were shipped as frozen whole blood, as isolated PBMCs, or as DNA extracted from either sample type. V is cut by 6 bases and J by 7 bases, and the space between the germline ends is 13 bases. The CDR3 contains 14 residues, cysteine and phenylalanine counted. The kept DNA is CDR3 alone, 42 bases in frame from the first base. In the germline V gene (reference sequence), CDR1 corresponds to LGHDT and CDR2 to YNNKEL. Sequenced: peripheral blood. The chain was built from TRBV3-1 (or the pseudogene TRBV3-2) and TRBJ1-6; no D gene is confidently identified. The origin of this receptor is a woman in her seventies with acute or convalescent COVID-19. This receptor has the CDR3 CASSLAQTNSPLHF. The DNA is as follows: TGTGCCAGCAGTCTCGCACAGACGAATTCACCCCTCCACTTT.